This T cell receptor beta chain was recorded in a study of siplizumab effects on memory and regulatory T cells. General study points: Among mappable alloreactive CD4+ clones, the Treg-derived fraction averaged approximately 70% with siplizumab versus about 26% in controls. Memory cells seemed less diverse than naive T cells, which seemed major alloresponse contributors. There were only a minor fraction of alloreactive clones that mapped to unstimulated subsets. Tregs that proliferated in siplizumab cultures did not have their suppressive function confirmed.

Data came from immunoSEQ multiplex PCR; TCRdb stores just in-frame clones and leaves some out. The data hold 90,000 to 110,000 clones, with about 90% observed a single time. The CDR3 runs 15 residues. The germline V gene has CDR1 KGHSH and CDR2 LQKENI. The germline V and J ends were trimmed by 6 bases and 6 bases, with 17 bases remaining between them. Concerning this clone itself: Its antigen is as yet unknown.

The chain has TRBV18 and TRBJ1-4, with TRBD1 as a possible D gene (5 bases). The TCR sequence derives from a human donor in good health. The sequencing input was Tregs sorted from blood. The CDR3 DNA sequence: TGTGCCAGCTCTCCCCGGATGGGGGAAGATGAAAAACTGTTTTTT. Residues: CASSPRMGEDEKLFF.